Listed below are T cell receptor beta chains from one sample, sequenced in a study of blood T cell repertoires in COVID-19. TCRdb's table, derived via immunoSEQ multiplex PCR, lists solely in-frame clones and lacks some. Of roughly 200,000 clones listed, roughly 86% are singletons. Sequenced material: PBMCs or T cells enriched from blood (not recorded which). These receptors were taken from a man between 40 and 49 years old with acute COVID-19. CDR3s include the opening cysteine and the closing phenylalanine or tryptophan. Fields, in order: V gene, J gene, D gene, clone size, CDR3 protein, CDR3 DNA. D genes are given only for firm matches. Expanded clones get a size class; other rows say once, few or many, or leave the size out.

V gene: TRBV7-2; J gene: TRBJ2-7; D gene: TRBD2; clone size: NA; CDR3 protein: CASNLGAGVYEQYF; CDR3 DNA: TGTGCCAGCAACCTGGGAGCGGGGGTCTACGAGCAGTACTTC
V gene: TRBV7-2; J gene: TRBJ2-1; D gene: NA; clone size: NA; CDR3 protein: CASNSLRGSYNEQFF; CDR3 DNA: TGTGCCAGCAATTCCCTTAGGGGCTCCTACAATGAGCAGTTCTTC
V gene: TRBV10-1; J gene: TRBJ2-1; D gene: TRBD1; clone size: NA; CDR3 protein: CASSNKWDRSRSSYNEQFF; CDR3 DNA: TGCGCCAGCAGTAATAAATGGGACAGATCAAGGAGCTCCTACAATGAGCAGTTCTTC
V gene: TRBV9; J gene: TRBJ1-2; D gene: NA; clone size: few; CDR3 protein: CASSSGTFGYTF; CDR3 DNA: TGTGCCAGCAGCTCCGGGACTTTTGGCTACACCTTC
V gene: TRBV15; J gene: TRBJ2-1; D gene: TRBD2; clone size: NA; CDR3 protein: CATSGAGTSALYNEQFF; CDR3 DNA: TGTGCCACCAGCGGTGCCGGGACTAGTGCTCTGTACAATGAGCAGTTCTTC
V gene: TRBV7-2; J gene: TRBJ1-4; D gene: NA; clone size: NA; CDR3 protein: CASSLYGRGNEKLFF; CDR3 DNA: TGTGCCAGCAGCCTGTATGGCAGGGGTAACGAAAAACTGTTTTTT
V gene: TRBV24-1; J gene: TRBJ2-6; D gene: NA; clone size: NA; CDR3 protein: CATSPVGANVLTF; CDR3 DNA: TGTGCCACCAGTCCGGTCGGGGCCAACGTCCTGACTTTC
V gene: TRBV5-6; J gene: TRBJ2-1; D gene: NA; clone size: NA; CDR3 protein: CASSSGTPAYNEQFF; CDR3 DNA: TGTGCCAGCAGCTCGGGGACACCGGCCTACAATGAGCAGTTCTTC
V gene: TRBV27; J gene: TRBJ2-7; D gene: TRBD2; clone size: NA; CDR3 protein: CASSLAGRVYEQYF; CDR3 DNA: TGTGCCAGCAGCCTAGCGGGGAGGGTCTACGAGCAGTACTTC
V gene: TRBV7-6; J gene: TRBJ2-6; D gene: NA; clone size: NA; CDR3 protein: CASTREISGANVLTF; CDR3 DNA: TGTGCCAGCACCCGGGAAATCTCCGGGGCCAACGTCCTGACTTTC
V gene: TRBV5-1; J gene: TRBJ2-2; D gene: TRBD2; clone size: NA; CDR3 protein: CASSSGLANLVAGELFF; CDR3 DNA: TGCGCCAGCAGTTCGGGACTAGCGAACTTAGTCGCCGGGGAGCTGTTTTTT
V gene: TRBV24-1; J gene: TRBJ2-7; D gene: TRBD1; clone size: NA; CDR3 protein: CATSDLGTGTYEQYF; CDR3 DNA: TGTGCCACCAGTGATTTGGGGACAGGAACCTACGAGCAGTACTTC
V gene: TRBV7-2; J gene: TRBJ2-2; D gene: TRBD1; clone size: many; CDR3 protein: CASSLFPGGGELFF; CDR3 DNA: TGTGCCAGCAGCTTGTTTCCAGGGGGCGGGGAGCTGTTTTTT
V gene: TRBV7-3; J gene: TRBJ2-7; D gene: TRBD2; clone size: few; CDR3 protein: CASSLTLTSWDYEQYF; CDR3 DNA: TGTGCCAGCAGCTTAACCCTGACTAGCTGGGACTACGAGCAGTACTTC
V gene: TRBV5-1; J gene: TRBJ1-1; D gene: NA; clone size: NA; CDR3 protein: CASSLARVSPEAFF; CDR3 DNA: TGCGCCAGCAGCTTGGCTCGGGTTTCCCCTGAAGCTTTCTTT
V gene: TRBV18; J gene: TRBJ2-1; D gene: NA; clone size: few; CDR3 protein: CASRLNREVASEQFF; CDR3 DNA: TGTGCCAGCCGGTTGAACAGGGAAGTGGCCAGTGAGCAGTTCTTC
V gene: TRBV11-3; J gene: TRBJ1-1; D gene: TRBD1; clone size: NA; CDR3 protein: CASSAGQGAGMNTEAFF; CDR3 DNA: TGTGCCAGCAGCGCCGGACAGGGGGCAGGGATGAACACTGAAGCTTTCTTT
V gene: TRBV5-4; J gene: TRBJ2-7; D gene: NA; clone size: few; CDR3 protein: CASSAGLSYEQYF; CDR3 DNA: TGTGCCAGCAGCGCAGGACTTTCCTACGAGCAGTACTTC
V gene: TRBV2; J gene: TRBJ1-5; D gene: NA; clone size: NA; CDR3 protein: CASSGSGESQPQHF; CDR3 DNA: TGTGCCAGCAGTGGGTCAGGGGAGAGCCAGCCCCAGCATTTT
V gene: TRBV2; J gene: TRBJ1-5; D gene: NA; clone size: few; CDR3 protein: CASRVRSEQPQHF; CDR3 DNA: TGTGCCAGCAGGGTACGGTCTGAGCAGCCCCAGCATTTT
V gene: TRBV9; J gene: TRBJ2-2; D gene: TRBD2; clone size: NA; CDR3 protein: CASTPPGGNGELFF; CDR3 DNA: TGTGCCAGCACCCCCCCGGGAGGTAATGGGGAGCTGTTTTTT
V gene: TRBV24-1; J gene: TRBJ2-2; D gene: TRBD2; clone size: NA; CDR3 protein: CATSGPGGSYTGELFF; CDR3 DNA: TGTGCCACCAGTGGCCCGGGGGGGTCCTACACCGGGGAGCTGTTTTTT
V gene: TRBV28; J gene: TRBJ2-7; D gene: NA; clone size: few; CDR3 protein: CASSHSPSYEQYF; CDR3 DNA: TGTGCCAGCAGCCACTCCCCCTCCTACGAGCAGTACTTC
V gene: TRBV7-9; J gene: TRBJ1-4; D gene: NA; clone size: NA; CDR3 protein: CASSFPKAGGEKLFF; CDR3 DNA: TGTGCCAGCAGCTTTCCAAAAGCCGGCGGGGAAAAACTGTTTTTT
V gene: TRBV5-1; J gene: TRBJ1-3; D gene: NA; clone size: NA; CDR3 protein: CASSLGLYSGNTIYF; CDR3 DNA: TGCGCCAGCAGCTTAGGACTGTACTCTGGAAACACCATATATTTT
V gene: TRBV5-1; J gene: TRBJ1-2; D gene: NA; clone size: once; CDR3 protein: CASSFGGLEGYGYTF; CDR3 DNA: TGCGCCAGCAGCTTCGGGGGGCTTGAAGGTTATGGCTACACCTTC
V gene: TRBV11-2; J gene: TRBJ2-5; D gene: TRBD2; clone size: NA; CDR3 protein: CASSWTSGSAGETQYF; CDR3 DNA: TGTGCCAGCAGCTGGACTAGCGGGAGTGCGGGAGAGACCCAGTACTTC
V gene: TRBV7-9; J gene: TRBJ2-3; D gene: TRBD1; clone size: NA; CDR3 protein: CASSLVGGTTDTQYF; CDR3 DNA: TGTGCCAGCAGCTTAGTAGGGGGCACGACAGATACGCAGTATTTT
V gene: TRBV10-2; J gene: TRBJ2-1; D gene: TRBD2; clone size: NA; CDR3 protein: CASSDSAGGGNEQFF; CDR3 DNA: TGCGCCAGCAGTGATTCAGCGGGAGGAGGTAATGAGCAGTTCTTC
V gene: TRBV6-5; J gene: TRBJ2-1; D gene: NA; clone size: NA; CDR3 protein: CASSYSGLIGEQFF; CDR3 DNA: TGTGCCAGCAGTTACTCGGGGCTCATCGGTGAGCAGTTCTTC
V gene: TRBV9; J gene: TRBJ2-3; D gene: TRBD2; clone size: NA; CDR3 protein: CASSITSAPSTDTQYF; CDR3 DNA: TGTGCCAGCAGCATAACTAGCGCACCTAGCACAGATACGCAGTATTTT
V gene: TRBV14; J gene: TRBJ1-6; D gene: NA; clone size: NA; CDR3 protein: CASSQDAGVWHSPLHF; CDR3 DNA: TGTGCCAGCAGCCAAGACGCAGGGGTGTGGCATTCACCCCTCCACTTT
V gene: TRBV2; J gene: TRBJ1-6; D gene: NA; clone size: once; CDR3 protein: CAPSLEGYSPLHF; CDR3 DNA: TGTGCCCCCTCCCTAGAGGGATATTCACCCCTCCACTTT
V gene: TRBV5-1; J gene: TRBJ2-2; D gene: TRBD1; clone size: NA; CDR3 protein: CASSWTGQTGELFF; CDR3 DNA: TGCGCCAGCAGCTGGACAGGTCAAACCGGGGAGCTGTTTTTT
V gene: TRBV5-4; J gene: TRBJ2-3; D gene: NA; clone size: NA; CDR3 protein: CASSTEAANTDTQYF; CDR3 DNA: TGTGCCAGCAGCACGGAGGCCGCCAACACAGATACGCAGTATTTT
V gene: TRBV7-9; J gene: TRBJ1-1; D gene: TRBD1; clone size: NA; CDR3 protein: CASTPEGTGYGTEAFF; CDR3 DNA: TGTGCCAGCACCCCCGAGGGGACAGGGTATGGCACTGAAGCTTTCTTT
V gene: TRBV9; J gene: TRBJ1-2; D gene: NA; clone size: NA; CDR3 protein: CASTKGQAQVYGYTF; CDR3 DNA: TGTGCCAGCACCAAGGGGCAGGCCCAGGTCTATGGCTACACCTTC
V gene: TRBV5-1; J gene: TRBJ1-4; D gene: TRBD1; clone size: NA; CDR3 protein: CASSFQGASNEKLFF; CDR3 DNA: TGCGCCAGCAGCTTTCAGGGGGCTTCTAATGAAAAACTGTTTTTT
V gene: TRBV28; J gene: TRBJ2-7; D gene: NA; clone size: once; CDR3 protein: CASSPGYGYEQYF; CDR3 DNA: TGTGCCAGCAGTCCAGGGTATGGCTACGAGCAGTACTTC
V gene: TRBV5-1; J gene: TRBJ1-5; D gene: TRBD1; clone size: NA; CDR3 protein: CASSPGQAGDQPQHF; CDR3 DNA: TGCGCCAGCAGCCCGGGACAGGCGGGGGATCAGCCCCAGCATTTT
V gene: TRBV19; J gene: TRBJ2-7; D gene: NA; clone size: NA; CDR3 protein: CASSLQGYEQYF; CDR3 DNA: TGTGCCAGTAGTCTACAGGGTTACGAGCAGTACTTC